The 32 T cell receptor beta chains presented below share a single source sample, sequenced in a study of tumor-infiltrating lymphocytes in primary liver carcinoma. A primer in the constant region served to generate TCR beta cDNA from roughly 550 ng of total RNA. Slightly modified ARM-PCR, run as three nested multiplex PCR rounds, produced the TCR beta libraries. Both of the initial two PCR rounds ran for nine to ten cycles and employed TRBV1-TRBV30 forward primers alongside a C-beta reverse primer. TCRdb reprocessed the multiplex PCR reads via MiXCR and lists one record per CDR3 protein. The table shows fewer than 150,000 distinct CDR3 sequences, with 60% to 70% occurring only once. Without any cell sorting, roughly 20-32 mg of bulk tissue yielded co-extracted RNA and DNA. Sequences were obtained from liver tumor tissue from sampling region 1. Stated subset: tumor region T1, superior pole. The receptor source for this set is a woman aged 55-75 years with primary liver carcinoma and hepatitis B virus infection.

In regard to this clonotype: One junction end does not reproduce the germline sequence, and a read error may be involved. The chain carries TRBV29-1 and TRBJ2-5; D is unclear. The CDR3 runs to 12 residues. The germline V gene has CDR1 SQVTM and CDR2 ANQGSEA. The CDR3: CRVDGSVETQYF. For the CDR3, the DNA is TGCAGGGTTGACGGATCTGTGGAGACCCAGTACTTC.

Regarding this clonotype: A read error may be the cause here, since a much bigger clone is one base away. This chain joins TRBV5-1 and TRBJ2-5; maybe TRBD2 (5 bases). The germline V and J ends were trimmed by 7 bases and 2 bases, with 12 bases remaining between them. Per germline, CDR1 SGHRS and CDR2 YFSETQ. The CDR3 sequence is 13 residues long. The CDR3 DNA reads as TGCGCCAGCTCAGGACTGCCACAAGAGACCCAGTACTTC. This gives the protein CASSGLPQETQYF.

This clonotype was detected only once. The genes are TRBV11-2 and TRBJ1-1, with a weak D call TRBD1 (6 bases). The length of the CDR3 is 16 residues. Deletions cut 0 bases from V and 14 bases from J, with 25 bases between. Germline CDR1 and CDR2: SGHAT and FQNNGV. The DNA of the CDR3 is TGTGCCAGCAGCTTAGATCCCGGTAGGGGGAGCACTGAATCCTTCTTT. This gives the protein CASSLDPGRGSTESFF.

Note on this clonotype: It may be a read error: a sequence one base away is much more abundant. This rearrangement joins TRBV6-5 to TRBJ1-2; TRBD1 agrees at 9 bases. This CDR3 spans 14 amino acids. Per the germline V gene, CDR1 is MNHEY and CDR2 is SVGAGI. J lost 5 bases, V lost 5 bases, and 6 bases had no gene match. In DNA form, the CDR3 reads TGTGCCAGCAGTCCACAGGGGGCAGGGTATGGCTACACCTTC. Translated: CASSPQGAGYGYTF.

Points on this clonotype: One end of the junction fails to match germline, which may point to a read error. The chain combines TRBV7-8 with TRBJ2-3; perhaps D is TRBD1 or TRBD2 (5 bases each). The CDR3 runs 18 residues. Looked up from germline, CDR1 is SGHVS and CDR2 is FQNEAQ. The CDR3 protein is CASSPRRQGRPSADTQYF. CDR3 nucleotide sequence: TGTGCCAGCAGCCCAAGGAGGCAGGGCCGACCGAGCGCAGATACGCAGTACTTT.

The chain has TRBV19 and TRBJ1-4; D perhaps matches TRBD1 (6 bases). With 10 bases removed from V and 8 bases from J, the gap between germline ends came to 20 bases. The CDR3 loop spans 14 amino acids. The V gene's germline CDR1 is LNHDA and CDR2 SQIVND (reference sequence). CDR3 in amino acids: CATNKRGAREKLFF. The CDR3 nucleotides read TGTGCCACGAATAAGAGGGGGGCTCGGGAAAAACTGTTTTTT.

This clonotype was counted only a few times. One junction end does not reproduce the germline sequence, and a read error may be involved. The V and J genes are TRBV29-1 and TRBJ1-2; 7 positions match TRBD1. The CDR3 extends over 13 amino acids. From germline, CDR1 is SQVTM and CDR2 ANQGSEA. The CDR3 is CNVGTATSYAYTF. In DNA form, the CDR3 reads TGCAACGTGGGGACAGCCACATCCTATGCCTACACCTTC. The complete variable domain, with remaining parts taken from reference TRBV29-1 and TRBJ1-2, reads SAVISQKPSRDICQRGTSLTIQCQVDSQVTMMFWYRQQPGQSLTLIATANQGSEATYESGFVIDKFPISRPNLTFSTLTVSNMSPEDSSIYLCNVGTATSYAYTFGSGTRLTVV.

This sequence joins TRBV11-1 and TRBJ2-3; 10 nucleotides align to TRBD2. Germline CDR1 SGHAT, CDR2 FQDESV (reference sequence). This CDR3 is 15 amino acids long. V lost 5 bases, J lost 6 bases, and 8 bases stayed unmatched. The CDR3 reads CASSLSGRRADTQYF. The CDR3 coding sequence is TGTGCCAGCAGCCTTAGCGGGAGGCGTGCGGATACGCAGTATTTT.

In this sample, this clonotype turned up a few times. The junction shows a germline mismatch at one end, possibly a read error. This chain uses TRBV7-9 with TRBJ1-2; 7 nucleotides align to TRBD1. The CDR3 has 16 amino acids. Germline V gives CDR1 SEHNR, CDR2 FQNEAQ (reference sequence). The CDR3 loop reads CTSSLGLSGTDDGYTF. For the CDR3, the DNA is TGTACCAGCAGCTTAGGGCTATCAGGGACAGACGATGGCTACACCTTC.

V and J are TRBV6-5 and TRBJ2-7; 7 bases are shared with TRBD2. The CDR3 consists of 18 residues. From germline, CDR1 is MNHEY and CDR2 SVGAGI. Trimming at V came to 7 bases and at J to 2 bases, leaving 20 bases not matched to a gene. In DNA, the CDR3 is TGTGCCAGCATCGGGAGGAGGGGAAGAGACTCACCCGCCTACGAGCAGTACTTC. Protein product: CASIGRRGRDSPAYEQYF.

Concerning this clonotype: The junction departs from germline at one end; a sequencing error may be responsible. The rearrangement uses TRBV28 and TRBJ2-5, with D maybe TRBD2 (7 bases). The CDR3 extends over 18 amino acids. CDR1 MDHEN and CDR2 SYDVKM come from the germline V gene. The CDR3 DNA follows: TGTACCAGCCGAGTCCCGGCCGGAGGGGGAGGGCGTCAAGAGACCCAGTACTTC. This encodes CTSRVPAGGGGRQETQYF.

This clonotype occurred a few times. Possible read error: a much larger clone is one base away. The chain employs TRBV6-1 and TRBJ2-7; 7 positions agree with TRBD2. This CDR3 contains 14 residues. Germline CDR1 reads MNHNS; CDR2 reads SASEGT. The CDR3 DNA is TGTGCCAGCAGTGAGCCGGGGGGACCCTACGAGCAGCACTTC. It specifies CASSEPGGPYEQHF.

With respect to this clonotype: Given the absence of the conserved phenylalanine or tryptophan at the CDR3 end, a read error is likely. J is TRBJ2-5 and V is TRBV29-1; D ambiguous. The CDR3 sequence is 15 residues long. From germline, CDR1 is SQVTM and CDR2 ANQGSEA. The CDR3 nucleotides are TGCAGTGTTCTACCTTTGGTGATTAGTCAAGAGACCCAGTACCTC. Translated: CSVLPLVISQETQYL.

About this clonotype: One junction end disagrees with the germline gene, perhaps due to a read error. The CDR3 DNA sequence: TGTGCCAGCAGCCCTTGGACTAGCAGAAACTACGATCAGTACTTC. The encoded protein is CASSPWTSRNYDQYF. The chain recombines TRBV11-2 with TRBJ2-7; 8 nucleotides line up with TRBD2. CDR1 is SGHAT and CDR2 is FQNNGV in the germline V gene. The CDR3 length is 15 residues. The full variable domain, with the rest looked up from reference TRBV11-2 and TRBJ2-7, is EAGVAQSPRYKIIEKRQSVAFWCNPISGHATLYWYQQILGQGPKLLIQFQNNGVVDDSQLPKDRFSAERLKGVDSTLKIQPAKLEDSAVYLCASSPWTSRNYDQYFGPGTRLTVT.

The chain carries TRBV20-1 and TRBJ2-3; 8 nucleotides line up with TRBD1. The length of the CDR3 is 14 residues. The V segment lost 3 bases and the J segment 3 bases; nucleotides outside the gene matches: 5. Germline V gene data show CDR1 as DFQATT and CDR2 as SNEGSKA (reference sequence). This CDR3 reads CSASRQGLTDTQYF. In DNA form, the CDR3 reads TGCAGTGCTAGCCGACAGGGGTTAACAGATACGCAGTATTTT.

Comment on this clonotype: The junction shows a germline mismatch at one end, possibly a read error. This rearrangement joins TRBV7-8 to TRBJ2-4; 9 positions match TRBD2. CDR3 length: 16 residues. Germline assignment: CDR1 SGHVS and CDR2 FQNEAQ. The CDR3 sequence: CASSLLGGGAENIKYF. The CDR3 coding sequence is TGTGCCAGCAGCTTATTGGGCGGGGGGGCCGAGAACATTAAGTACTTC.

The genes are TRBV11-1 and TRBJ2-1; D possibly corresponds to TRBD2 (5 bases). Germline CDR1 is SGHAT and CDR2 is FQDESV (reference sequence). The germline V and J ends were trimmed by 2 bases and 4 bases, with 12 bases remaining between them. This CDR3 spans 15 amino acids. This chain's CDR3 is CASSLRSGRYNEQFF. The DNA of the CDR3 is TGTGCCAGCAGCTTAAGGAGCGGAAGGTACAATGAGCAGTTCTTC.

This clonotype was recorded once. The chain recombines TRBV11-2 with TRBJ2-3; TRBD2 matches at 8 bases. The CDR3 covers 15 residues. With V trimmed by 7 bases and J by 13 bases, 19 bases remained unmatched. CDR1 and CDR2 from the germline V gene are SGHAT and FQNNGV. CDR3 nucleotide sequence: TGTGCCAGCAACCCTGGACTAGCAGGCCCAGATATGAAGTATTTT. Its translation: CASNPGLAGPDMKYF.

The rearrangement joins TRBV11-2 to TRBJ2-7; no reliable D call. Germline V gives CDR1 SGHAT, CDR2 FQNNGV. The CDR3 is 10 residues long. The V end was cut by 7 bases, the J end by 4 bases, with 5 bases between. The CDR3 loop is CASNNYEQYF. The CDR3 DNA reads TGTGCCAGCAACAATTACGAGCAGTACTTC.

At least ten counts were recorded for this clonotype. The J gene is TRBJ2-7, the V gene TRBV11-2, with 11 positions matching TRBD2. CDR1 is SGHAT and CDR2 is FQNNGV in the germline V gene. V lost 5 bases, J lost 3 bases, and 6 bases stayed unmatched. The CDR3 extends over 15 amino acids. In DNA, the CDR3 is TGTGCCAGCAGCGAGACCGGGACTAGCGGCTACGAGCAGTACTTC. Translation: CASSETGTSGYEQYF.

This sequence joins TRBV11-2 and TRBJ2-7; 14 positions match TRBD2. Germline V CDR1 and CDR2: SGHAT, FQNNGV. V was pared by 5 bases and J by 5 bases, with 20 bases of the junction left unmatched. The CDR3 loop spans 20 amino acids. The CDR3 loop reads CASSAISRLAGGRKPHEQYF. CDR3 DNA: TGTGCCAGCAGCGCCATTTCCAGACTAGCGGGAGGGCGGAAACCCCACGAGCAGTACTTC.

Concerning this clonotype itself: The junction shows a germline mismatch at one end, possibly a read error. The chain uses TRBV4-1 and TRBJ2-5; 10 bases are shared with TRBD1. Germline CDR1 MGHRA, CDR2 YSYEKL. The CDR3 totals 15 residues. Here the CDR3 reads CASSPQGQGIETQNF. As DNA, the CDR3 is TGCGCTAGCAGCCCCCAGGGACAGGGGATTGAGACCCAGAACTTC.

Notes on this clonotype: A much larger clone is a single base away; this may be a read error. Because it lacks the conserved phenylalanine or tryptophan at the end, this CDR3 is likely a read error. The CDR3: CASKRDTEAFS. The CDR3 nucleotides are TGTGCCAGCAAACGGGACACTGAAGCTTTCTCT. This sequence joins TRBV6-6 and TRBJ1-1; D gene unclear. This CDR3 spans 11 amino acids. Trimming stripped 7 bases from V and 3 bases from J, with 6 bases between. Germline values: CDR1 MNHNY, CDR2 SVGAGI (reference sequence).

This clonotype was seen repeatedly, ten times or more. The rearrangement uses TRBV11-2 and TRBJ1-2; the D gene is possibly TRBD1 (6 bases). This CDR3 contains 14 residues. The germline gives CDR1 SGHAT, CDR2 FQNNGV. The V gene lost 7 bases and the J gene lost 8 bases, with 20 bases spanning the gap. In nucleotides, the CDR3 is TGTGCCAGCACCCGAACTAGGGGGTCAAGGGGCTACACCTTC. As protein: CASTRTRGSRGYTF.

As concerns this clonotype: Sequence at one end of the junction differs from germline and may be a read error. The rearrangement uses TRBV29-1 and TRBJ1-2; 7 bases map to TRBD1. This CDR3 contains 12 residues. The germline V gene has CDR1 SQVTM and CDR2 ANQGSEA. In DNA, the CDR3 is TGCAGCGTCGAAGACAGGGACTATGGCTACACCTTC. It specifies CSVEDRDYGYTF. Based on the CDR3 plus reference TRBV29-1 and TRBJ1-2, the full variable domain is SAVISQKPSRDICQRGTSLTIQCQVDSQVTMMFWYRQQPGQSLTLIATANQGSEATYESGFVIDKFPISRPNLTFSTLTVSNMSPEDSSIYLCSVEDRDYGYTFGSGTRLTVV.

This clonotype was seen a single time. At one boundary the junction diverges from the germline segment, which might be a read error. The genes are TRBV11-1 and TRBJ2-2, with D perhaps TRBD2 (6 bases). The germline V gene encodes CDR1 SGHAT and CDR2 FQDESV (reference sequence). This CDR3 contains 14 residues. CDR3 residues: CASRLSLDTGGLFF. CDR3 DNA: TGCGCCAGCAGACTGAGCCTTGACACCGGGGGGCTGTTTTTT.

Remarks on this clonotype: Just one base apart from a much larger clone, this may be a read error. CDR3 region: CASSFPASTEAFF. For the CDR3, the DNA is TGTGCCAGCAGCTTCCCTGCGAGCACTGAAGCTTTCTTT. The rearrangement joins TRBV5-6 to TRBJ1-1, with D unresolved. Trimming left V 2 bases short and J 4 bases short, with 9 bases between. CDR1 SGHDT and CDR2 YYEEEE come from the germline V gene. This CDR3 spans 13 amino acids.

This chain links TRBV28 with TRBJ2-2; D is possibly TRBD1 (9 bases). Germline-derived CDR1 and CDR2 are MDHEN and SYDVKM. The V end lost 11 bases, the J end lost 0 bases, and 28 bases lay between the germline ends. The CDR3 extends over 19 amino acids. DNA for the CDR3: TGTGCCCCCCGGGAGGGGGACAGGGACCCAATTGCGAACACCGGGGAGCTGTTTTTT. Translated, it gives CAPREGDRDPIANTGELFF.

Notes on this clonotype: One end of the junction varies from germline; a read error may be responsible. The rearrangement joins TRBV28 to TRBJ1-1, with 9 bases that match TRBD1. Germline loops: CDR1 MDHEN, CDR2 SYDVKM. This CDR3 is built from 16 residues. The CDR3 bases are TGTGCCGGCAGTTTTCTTTCGGGACAGGGTAACACTGAAGCTTTCTTT. It yields the protein CAGSFLSGQGNTEAFF.

Note on this clonotype: The junction shows a germline mismatch at one end, possibly a read error. This chain links TRBV10-2 with TRBJ2-2; D call uncertain. Per the germline V gene, CDR1 is WSHSY and CDR2 is SAAADI. The CDR3 runs to 13 residues. The CDR3 reads CSSSDRTTGELFF. The CDR3 DNA is TGCTCCAGTAGTGACCGTACCACCGGGGAGCTGTTTTTT.

This clonotype was counted ten times or more. The gene calls are TRBV29-1 and TRBJ1-2; D remains ambiguous. The CDR3 contains 11 residues. Germline loops: CDR1 SQVTM, CDR2 ANQGSEA. V lost 3 bases to trimming and J lost 9 bases, with 11 bases between them. The chain's CDR3 is CSVDSMGSYTF. The CDR3 coding sequence is TGCAGCGTTGATTCCATGGGTAGCTACACCTTC.

The CDR3 DNA sequence: TGTGCCTGGAGTCTTTGGTGGGCTCATAACCCTCATGGCTACACCTTC. It encodes CAWSLWWAHNPHGYTF. The rearrangement links TRBV30 to TRBJ1-2; D is uncertain. V was pared by 2 bases and J by 6 bases, with 22 bases between. CDR1 is GTSNPN, CDR2 SVGIG, per germline (reference sequence). The length of the CDR3 is 16 residues.